What follows are 3 T cell receptor beta chains derived from one specimen sequenced in a study of cytomegalovirus exposure and HLA in healthy donors. The PCR used 60 Vbeta and 13 Jbeta primers. Measured with immunoSEQ multiplex PCR; TCRdb has only the in-frame clones, and not every one. The sample records approximately 170,000 clones, 75% being singletons. Sequencing input: PBMCs. These receptors came from a male donor in good health and CMV-seronegative.

J is TRBJ1-4 and V is TRBV19, with 8 bases identical to TRBD1. CDR3 length equals 14 residues. Germline values: CDR1 LNHDA, CDR2 SQIVND (reference sequence). V dropped 7 bases and J dropped 5; count of bases not matched to a gene: 6. The CDR3 DNA sequence: TGTGCCAGTACAGCGGACAGGGACAATGAAAAACTGTTTTTT. Translated, it gives CASTADRDNEKLFF.

V and J are TRBV5-1 and TRBJ2-2; tentatively, D is TRBD2 (6 bases). Germline lookup yields CDR1 SGHRS and CDR2 YFSETQ. Trimming took 4 bases from V and 0 from J, leaving 13 bases between them. The CDR3 consists of 16 residues. The DNA of the CDR3 is TGCGCCAGCAGCCGGGGTAGCGGAACGAACACCGGGGAGCTGTTTTTT. Amino acid sequence: CASSRGSGTNTGELFF. Supplemented by reference TRBV5-1 and TRBJ2-2, the full variable domain reads KAGVTQTPRYLIKTRGQQVTLSCSPISGHRSVSWYQQTPGQGLQFLFEYFSETQRNKGNFPGRFSGRQFSNSRSEMNVSTLELGDSALYLCASSRGSGTNTGELFFGEGSRLTVL.

In its sample, this clone was seen a few times. This chain connects TRBV5-8 to TRBJ2-1, with 11 positions matching TRBD2. The CDR3 runs 14 residues. J gave up 15 bases and V 6 bases, and 14 bases lay outside the gene matches. Per germline, CDR1 SGHTS and CDR2 YDEGEE. The CDR3, as DNA: TGTGCCAGCACCTCGGGACTAGCGGTTCCAGGGTCGTTCTTC. This codes for CASTSGLAVPGSFF.